This TCR beta chain was captured in a study of response to subunit inactivated influenza vaccine. General study results and limits: There was a suggestion from the authors that each seasonal influenza vaccination recruits few new T cells.

One entry per CDR3 protein, called by TCRdb with MiXCR from the RT-PCR reads. Among some 850,000 distinct CDR3 sequences listed, less than 20% were seen once. Notes on this clonotype: The antigen is not known.

Per germline, CDR1 SGHTA and CDR2 FQGNSA. The germline V and J ends were trimmed by 2 bases and 6 bases, with 10 bases remaining between them. This CDR3 is built from 13 residues. The clonotype comes from a man aged 50 to 59 who received an inactivated influenza vaccine. Here the sequenced sample was PBMCs from blood, taken 4 to 6 days after vaccination. The rearrangement links TRBV7-2 to TRBJ2-5; D might be TRBD1 (5 bases). In nucleotides, the CDR3 is TGTGCCAGCAGCTTAAGCAGGGTACAGACCCAGTACTTC. It encodes CASSLSRVQTQYF.